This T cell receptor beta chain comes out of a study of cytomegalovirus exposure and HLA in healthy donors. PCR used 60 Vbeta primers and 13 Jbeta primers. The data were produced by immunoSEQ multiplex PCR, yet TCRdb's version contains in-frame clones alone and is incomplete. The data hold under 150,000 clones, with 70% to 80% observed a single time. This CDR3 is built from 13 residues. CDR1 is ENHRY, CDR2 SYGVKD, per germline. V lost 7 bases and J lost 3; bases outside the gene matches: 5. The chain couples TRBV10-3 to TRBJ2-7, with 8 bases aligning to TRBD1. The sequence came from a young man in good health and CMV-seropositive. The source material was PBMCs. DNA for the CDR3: TGTGCCATCAACCGGGACAGGCACTACGAGCAGTACTTC. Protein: CAINRDRHYEQYF.